This T cell receptor (beta chain) was obtained from a study of cytomegalovirus exposure and HLA in healthy donors. Broader study findings: Clonal expansion was found to be greater in HLA-associated TCR beta chains than in equally common others in a later analysis. A few chains linked to CMV were shown in vitro to be specific for CMV antigens.

As to this clone: Its antigen is unknown.

V lost 4 bases and J lost 4; bases outside the gene matches: 9. Germline CDR1 is SEHNR and CDR2 is FQNEAQ (reference sequence). The CDR3 spans 15 residues. The study ran its PCR with 60 Vbeta and 13 Jbeta primers. Sequencing was performed with immunoSEQ multiplex PCR; in TCRdb, only in-frame clones are kept and a portion is missing. Recorded for this sample: around 40,000 clones. The chain uses TRBV7-9 and TRBJ1-1, with 7 nucleotides matching TRBD1. The specimen was PBMCs. The TCR was taken from a human donor in good health. Here the CDR3 DNA reads TGTGCCAGCAGCTCCCACAGGGGTGGGGGCACTGAAGCTTTCTTT. This gives the protein CASSSHRGGGTEAFF.